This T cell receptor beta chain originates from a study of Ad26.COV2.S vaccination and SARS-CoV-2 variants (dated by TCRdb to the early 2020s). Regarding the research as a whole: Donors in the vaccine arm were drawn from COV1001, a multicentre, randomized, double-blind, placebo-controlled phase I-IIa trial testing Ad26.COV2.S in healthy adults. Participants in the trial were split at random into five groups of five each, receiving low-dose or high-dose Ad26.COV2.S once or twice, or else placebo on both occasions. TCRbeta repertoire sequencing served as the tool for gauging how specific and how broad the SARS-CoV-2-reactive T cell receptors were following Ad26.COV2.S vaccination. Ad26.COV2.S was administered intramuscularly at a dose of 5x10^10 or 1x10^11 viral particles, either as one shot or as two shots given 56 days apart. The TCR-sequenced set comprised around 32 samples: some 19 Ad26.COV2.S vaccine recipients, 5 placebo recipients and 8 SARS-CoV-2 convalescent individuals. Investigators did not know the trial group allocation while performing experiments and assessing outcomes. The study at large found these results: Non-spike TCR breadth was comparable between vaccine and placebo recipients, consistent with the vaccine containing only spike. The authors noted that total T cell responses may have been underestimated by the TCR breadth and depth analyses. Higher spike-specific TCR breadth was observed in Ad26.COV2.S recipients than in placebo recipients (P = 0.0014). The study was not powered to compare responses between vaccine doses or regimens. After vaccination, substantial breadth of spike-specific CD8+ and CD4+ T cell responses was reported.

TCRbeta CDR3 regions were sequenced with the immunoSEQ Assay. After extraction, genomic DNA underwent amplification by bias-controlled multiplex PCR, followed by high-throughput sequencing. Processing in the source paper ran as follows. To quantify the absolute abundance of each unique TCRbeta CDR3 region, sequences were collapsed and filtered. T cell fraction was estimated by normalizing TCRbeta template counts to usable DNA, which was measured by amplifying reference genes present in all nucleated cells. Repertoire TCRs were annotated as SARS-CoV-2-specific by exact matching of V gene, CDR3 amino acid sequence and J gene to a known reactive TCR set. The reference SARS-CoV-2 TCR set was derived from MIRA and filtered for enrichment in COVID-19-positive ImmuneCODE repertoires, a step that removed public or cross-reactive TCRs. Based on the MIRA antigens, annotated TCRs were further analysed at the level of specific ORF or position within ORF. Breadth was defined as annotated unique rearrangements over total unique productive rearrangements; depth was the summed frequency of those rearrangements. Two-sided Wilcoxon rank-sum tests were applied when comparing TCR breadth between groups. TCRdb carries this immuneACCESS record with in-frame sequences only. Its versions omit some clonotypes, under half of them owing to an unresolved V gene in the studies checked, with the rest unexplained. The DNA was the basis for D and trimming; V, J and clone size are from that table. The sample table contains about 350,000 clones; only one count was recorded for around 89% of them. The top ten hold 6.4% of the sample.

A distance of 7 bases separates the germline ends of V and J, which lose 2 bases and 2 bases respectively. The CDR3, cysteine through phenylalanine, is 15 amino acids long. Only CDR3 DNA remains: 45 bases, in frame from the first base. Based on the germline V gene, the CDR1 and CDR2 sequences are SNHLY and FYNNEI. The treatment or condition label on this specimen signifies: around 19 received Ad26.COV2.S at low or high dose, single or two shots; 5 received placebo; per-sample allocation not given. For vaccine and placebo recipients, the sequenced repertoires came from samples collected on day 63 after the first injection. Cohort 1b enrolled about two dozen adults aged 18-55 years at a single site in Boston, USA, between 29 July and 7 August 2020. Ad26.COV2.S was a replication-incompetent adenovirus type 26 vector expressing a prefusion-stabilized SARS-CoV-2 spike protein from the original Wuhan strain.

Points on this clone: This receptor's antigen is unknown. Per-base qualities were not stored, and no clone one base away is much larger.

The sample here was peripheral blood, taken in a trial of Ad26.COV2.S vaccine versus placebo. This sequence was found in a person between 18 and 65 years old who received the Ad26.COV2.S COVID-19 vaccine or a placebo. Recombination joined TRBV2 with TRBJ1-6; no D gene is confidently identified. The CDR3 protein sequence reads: CASSERRAYNSPLHF. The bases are TGTGCCAGCAGTGAAAGACGCGCCTATAATTCACCCCTCCACTTT.